Presented here are 19 T cell receptor beta chains from one specimen sequenced in a study of shared clonotypes between healthy human individuals. TCRdb's table, derived via immunoSEQ multiplex PCR, lists solely in-frame clones and lacks some. In the table there are 75,000 to 100,000 clones, about half of which are singletons. Sequences were obtained from PBMCs. The receptors were gathered from a woman aged 40 to 55 in good health. Some clones in this sample may be carry-over from other donors' samples.

Comment on this clone: Other DNA sequences in this specimen translate into the identical CDR3. V usage is TRBV5-6 and J usage is TRBJ2-7; 7 nucleotides align to TRBD1. Per the germline V gene, CDR1 is SGHDT and CDR2 is YYEEEE. There are 14 residues in the CDR3. The J segment lost 12 bases and the V segment lost 1 base, leaving 13 bases of the junction unmatched. The CDR3 DNA reads as TGTGCCAGCAGCTTGTACGTAGGGGGCGGCCGGTTGTACTTC. Its translation: CASSLYVGGGRLYF.

In its sample, this clone was seen a few times. This specimen includes other DNA sequences encoding the same CDR3. The genes are TRBV7-9 and TRBJ2-7; 9 bases are a match to TRBD2. The V and J ends lost 5 bases and 4 bases, in that order; junction bases with no gene match: 12. The CDR3 runs to 16 residues. CDR1 and CDR2 from the germline V gene are SEHNR and FQNEAQ (reference sequence). The CDR3, as DNA: TGTGCCAGCAGCCCCCGGGGCAGCGGGAGGCCTTACGAGCAGTACTTC. Protein sequence: CASSPRGSGRPYEQYF.

Only a few counts were recorded for this clone. V and J are TRBV18 and TRBJ1-4; D unresolved. Trimming shortened V by 5 bases and J by 0 bases, and 7 bases separated the two germline ends. The CDR3 sequence is 14 residues long. CDR1 and CDR2 from the germline V gene are KGHSH and LQKENI. CDR3 bases: TGTGCCAGCTCAGACACGGCAACTAATGAAAAACTGTTTTTT. It encodes CASSDTATNEKLFF.

For the CDR3, the DNA is TGTGCCAGCAGCTTACGACCGGGGAGCTACAATGAGCAGTTCTTC. Translated: CASSLRPGSYNEQFF. The J gene is TRBJ2-1, the V gene TRBV11-3, with D perhaps matching TRBD2 (5 bases). The CDR3 sequence is 15 residues long. The V gene lost 2 bases and the J gene lost 3 bases, with 11 bases spanning the gap. In germline, CDR1 is SGHNT, CDR2 YENEEA.

This clone showed up just once. V gene TRBV9 combines with J gene TRBJ2-1, with unresolved D. The germline V and J ends were trimmed by 5 bases and 0 bases, with 12 bases remaining between them. This CDR3 comprises 15 residues. Germline V gene sequence: CDR1 SGDLS, CDR2 YYNGEE. For the CDR3, the DNA is TGTGCCAGCAGTGTCGACTGGAGCTCCTACAATGAGCAGTTCTTC. Its protein is CASSVDWSSYNEQFF.

The chain recombines TRBV6-5 with TRBJ1-1; the match to TRBD1 covers 8 bases. The germline V gene has CDR1 MNHEY and CDR2 SVGAGI. V lost 5 bases to trimming and J lost 7 bases; unmatched junction nucleotides: 9. This CDR3 comprises 14 residues. The CDR3 DNA follows: TGTGCCAGCAGTCGGGACACCGGACAGGGTGAAGCTTTCTTT. Amino acids: CASSRDTGQGEAFF.

The V call is TRBV7-2, the J call TRBJ2-7; 9 nucleotides agree with TRBD2. Germline V gene lookup returns CDR1 SGHTA and CDR2 FQGNSA. V lost 5 bases, J lost 6 bases, and 11 bases stayed unmatched. This CDR3 is 15 amino acids long. In nucleotides, the CDR3 is TGTGCCAGCAGCCTACTAGCGGGCATAGCCTGCGAGCAGTACTTC. It codes for CASSLLAGIACEQYF.

Regarding this clone: With only one base between it and a far larger clone, this is likely a read error. The chain employs TRBV29-1 and TRBJ2-6; D unclear. CDR1 is SQVTM, CDR2 ANQGSEA, per germline. The CDR3 spans 13 residues. The V end lost 4 bases, the J end lost 4 bases, and 8 bases lay between the germline ends. The chain's CDR3 is CSVGWAGANVLTF. CDR3 coding DNA: TGCAGCGTTGGCTGGGCCGGGGCCAACGTCCTGACTTTC.

There are many counts of this clone. The V gene is TRBV4-3, the J gene TRBJ1-2; perhaps TRBD1 as D (5 bases). The CDR3 has 13 amino acids. Germline-derived CDR1 and CDR2 are LGHNA and YSLEER. V was pared by 0 bases and J by 3 bases, with 5 bases between. CDR3 residues: CASSQDRDYGYTF. As DNA, the CDR3 is TGCGCCAGCAGCCAAGACAGGGACTATGGCTACACCTTC.

This clone has at least ten counts. This sequence joins TRBV30 and TRBJ2-5; D unresolved. Per germline, CDR1 GTSNPN and CDR2 SVGIG (reference sequence). Trimming took off 0 bases at V and 7 bases at J, with 18 bases between the two ends. The CDR3 spans 15 residues. The CDR3 here is CAWSVPRLGPGTQYF. The CDR3 bases are TGTGCCTGGAGTGTACCAAGGTTAGGGCCAGGGACCCAGTACTTC. Complete variable domain (other parts from reference TRBV30 and TRBJ2-5): SQTIHQWPATLVQPVGSPLSLECTVEGTSNPNLYWYRQAAGRGLQLLFYSVGIGQISSEVPQNLSASRPQDRQFILSSKKLLLSDSGFYLCAWSVPRLGPGTQYFGPGTRLLVL.

This clone was counted a single time. The DNA for the CDR3 is TGCGCCAGCAGCCCCGACTATAACCAAGATACGCAGTATTTT. Translated: CASSPDYNQDTQYF. The chain combines TRBV10-2 with TRBJ2-3, with a tentative D call TRBD2 (5 bases). Trimming cost V 6 bases and J 5 bases, with 15 bases left between them. In germline, CDR1 is WSHSY, CDR2 SAAADI. This CDR3 contains 14 residues.

In regard to this clone: The sample has other DNA sequences that encode this CDR3 too. This chain connects TRBV28 to TRBJ1-5; D gene ambiguous. The ends were cut back, 6 bases at V and 1 base at J, with 10 bases in the middle. The CDR3 has 14 amino acids. From germline, CDR1 is MDHEN and CDR2 SYDVKM. The chain's CDR3 is CASSLDPSNQPQHF. The CDR3 region has the DNA TGTGCCAGCAGCCTCGATCCGAGCAATCAGCCCCAGCATTTT.

The V call is TRBV29-1, the J call TRBJ2-5; possibly TRBD1 for D (6 bases). The J call may be incorrect, as the DNA end agrees better with TRBJ2-7. Germline V CDR1 and CDR2: SQVTM, ANQGSEA. The CDR3 is 13 residues long. The CDR3 nucleotides are TGCAGCGTCGCTTGGACAGATCCCTACGAGCAGTACTTC. Encoded protein: CSVAWTDPYEQYF.

The rearrangement uses TRBV30 and TRBJ1-5; 9 bases align to TRBD1. This CDR3 is 13 amino acids long. Losses at the gene ends were 8 bases for V and 5 bases for J; bases not matched to a gene: 7. Looked up from germline, CDR1 is GTSNPN and CDR2 is SVGIG (reference sequence). In nucleotides, the CDR3 is TGTGCCAGTAAACAGGGGGCCGATCAGCCCCAGCATTTT. As protein: CASKQGADQPQHF.

This clone has a count of ten or more. V is TRBV30 and J is TRBJ1-2, with D unresolved. The V gene's germline CDR1 is GTSNPN and CDR2 SVGIG (reference sequence). The CDR3 has 11 amino acids. The germline V and J ends were trimmed by 1 base and 13 bases, with 13 bases remaining between them. Here the CDR3 reads CAWSAGSATTF. CDR3 nucleotide sequence: TGTGCCTGGAGTGCGGGGTCTGCCACCACCTTC. The full variable domain, in which reference TRBV30 and TRBJ1-2 provide the parts outside the CDR3, is SQTIHQWPATLVQPVGSPLSLECTVEGTSNPNLYWYRQAAGRGLQLLFYSVGIGQISSEVPQNLSASRPQDRQFILSSKKLLLSDSGFYLCAWSAGSATTFGSGTRLTVV.

The rearrangement uses TRBV28 and TRBJ1-4; possible D gene TRBD1, 6 bases. The CDR3 covers 15 residues. Germline V gene lookup returns CDR1 MDHEN and CDR2 SYDVKM. V lost 5 bases and J 7 bases, leaving 17 bases between the germline ends. Here the CDR3 reads CASSPPRGAGEKLFF. The DNA of the CDR3 is TGTGCCAGCAGTCCCCCTCGGGGGGCAGGTGAAAAACTGTTTTTT.

The V call is TRBV12-1, the J call TRBJ1-2; the D call of TRBD1 is as the table states it, not checked on the DNA. TRBV12-1 has pseudogene status. The CDR3 length is 15 residues. The CDR3 reads CASSFVRRGNYGYTF. The CDR3 coding sequence is TGTGCCAGCAGCTTTGTGCGTAGGGGCAACTATGGCTACACCTTC.

This clone was observed a handful of times. V usage is TRBV30 and J usage is TRBJ1-3, with 7 bases that match TRBD1. Germline CDR1 and CDR2: GTSNPN and SVGIG (reference sequence). The V and J ends lost 3 bases and 4 bases, in that order; junction bases with no gene match: 9. This CDR3 has 15 amino acids. As DNA, the CDR3 is TGTGCCTGGAGCGCAAGGGGGCGTCCCGGAAACACCATATATTTT. The encoded protein is CAWSARGRPGNTIYF.

The chain carries TRBV6-1 and TRBJ2-5; no reliable D call. The DNA end is more similar to TRBJ2-7, so the J call may be wrong. Germline-derived CDR1 and CDR2 are MNHNS and SASEGT. CDR3 length: 12 residues. CDR3 protein: CASRETVYEQYF. CDR3 bases: TGTGCCAGCCGCGAAACTGTATACGAGCAGTACTTC.